Presented here are 21 T cell receptor beta chains from one specimen sequenced in a study of blood T cells in healthy people across ages. A sample-barcoded 5' primer and a J-beta primer mix were used in a second PCR of roughly 6 to 11 cycles. TCRdb re-called the 5' RACE reads with MiXCR, one entry per CDR3 protein. Of about 670,000 distinct CDR3 sequences listed, about 51% are singletons. The sequencing sample was made of blood. Receptor source: a woman older than 75 in good health.

This clonotype has at least ten counts. The rearrangement uses TRBV11-2 and TRBJ2-3; 9 bases are a match to TRBD2. This CDR3 has 15 amino acids. CDR1 and CDR2 from the germline V gene are SGHAT and FQNNGV. With V trimmed by 3 bases and J by 6 bases, 7 bases remained unmatched. The chain's CDR3 is CASSFAGGPDDTQYF. DNA of the CDR3: TGTGCCAGCAGCTTTGCGGGAGGGCCAGACGATACGCAGTATTTT.

The chain uses TRBV20-1 and TRBJ2-1, with D possibly matching TRBD2 (7 bases). Gene TRBJ2-7 matches the end of the DNA better, so the J call may be wrong. The CDR3 consists of 18 residues. Per the germline V gene, CDR1 is DFQATT and CDR2 is SNEGSKA (reference sequence). The CDR3 DNA reads TGCAGTGCTAGATTTGGGCTCGAGGGGGGGAGCTCCTACAATGAGCAGTACTTC. It codes for CSARFGLEGGSSYNEQYF.

This clonotype was counted many times. CDR3 loop: CASSPDRKRGYEQYF. In DNA, the CDR3 is TGTGCCAGCAGCCCTGATAGGAAAAGGGGATACGAGCAGTACTTC. V is TRBV11-2 and J is TRBJ2-7, with D possibly being TRBD1 (5 bases). V lost 5 bases, J lost 4 bases, and 18 bases lay in between. Germline V lookup: CDR1 SGHAT, CDR2 FQNNGV. The CDR3 runs to 15 residues. Drawing the rest from reference TRBV11-2 and TRBJ2-7, the complete variable domain is EAGVAQSPRYKIIEKRQSVAFWCNPISGHATLYWYQQILGQGPKLLIQFQNNGVVDDSQLPKDRFSAERLKGVDSTLKIQPAKLEDSAVYLCASSPDRKRGYEQYFGPGTRLTVT.

To note about this clonotype: Given a much more abundant clone one base away, this may be a read error. The chain links TRBV6-5 to TRBJ1-2; 9 bases line up with TRBD1. The CDR3 has 18 amino acids. In germline, CDR1 is MNHEY, CDR2 SVGAGI. V gave up 0 bases and J gave up 6 bases; unmatched junction bases: 14. The CDR3 is CASSYSRGTGNPWDGYTF. The CDR3 DNA reads as TGTGCCAGCAGTTACTCGCGTGGGACAGGGAATCCCTGGGATGGCTACACCTTC.

V gene TRBV3-1 combines with J gene TRBJ2-7; 10 positions match TRBD2. Germline V gene sequence: CDR1 LGHDT, CDR2 YNNKEL (reference sequence). CDR3 length: 15 residues. J lost 7 bases, V lost 4 bases, and 10 bases had no gene match. CDR3 DNA sequence: TGTGCCAGCAGCCGAGCGGGAGGGGCTTACAATGAGCAGTACTTC. It translates to CASSRAGGAYNEQYF.

The rearrangement joins TRBV7-2 to TRBJ2-5, with unresolved D. The J call may be mistaken, given a closer DNA end match to TRBJ2-7. CDR3 length: 13 residues. Germline V CDR1 and CDR2: SGHTA, FQGNSA. CDR3 nucleotides: TGTGCCAGCAGTCCTGACCGGTATAACGAGCAGTACTTC. Encoded protein: CASSPDRYNEQYF.

A note on this clonotype: This may be a read error: a much more frequent sequence differs by one nucleotide. The J gene is TRBJ2-1, the V gene TRBV5-1; D tentatively reads TRBD1 or TRBD2 (6 bases each). The length of the CDR3 is 12 residues. Germline lookup yields CDR1 SGHRS and CDR2 YFSETQ. The V gene lost 5 bases and the J gene lost 12 bases, with 15 bases spanning the gap. The CDR3 bases are TGCGCCAGCAGAACGTCCGGAGGGGGGCAGTTCTTC. This encodes CASRTSGGGQFF.

The chain links TRBV20-1 to TRBJ2-3; TRBD2 matches 7 bases. Germline CDR1 is DFQATT and CDR2 is SNEGSKA (reference sequence). CDR3 length: 18 residues. V lost 0 bases to trimming and J lost 6 bases; unmatched junction nucleotides: 18. The CDR3 protein is CSAREGRERSPFSDTQYF. The CDR3 DNA follows: TGCAGTGCTAGAGAAGGGCGGGAGCGCAGCCCCTTCTCGGATACGCAGTATTTT.

To note about this clonotype: A much larger clone is a single base away; this may be a read error. V is TRBV20-1 and J is TRBJ2-1; the match to TRBD2 covers 8 bases. The germline V gene has CDR1 DFQATT and CDR2 SNEGSKA (reference sequence). J gave up 10 bases and V 1 base, and 18 bases lay outside the gene matches. This CDR3 has 17 amino acids. The CDR3 reads CSARAPTSGHPSYEQFF. The CDR3 DNA reads TGCAGTGCTAGAGCACCTACTAGCGGCCACCCCTCCTACGAGCAGTTCTTC.

As concerns this clonotype: It may be a read error: a sequence one base away is much more abundant. The chain joins TRBV3-1 to TRBJ2-7, with D hard to call. Germline assignment: CDR1 LGHDT and CDR2 YNNKEL (reference sequence). There are 16 residues in the CDR3. The CDR3 DNA reads as TGTGCCAGCAGCCAGTTTGGGAAAGGCCACTCCTACGAGCAGTGCTTC. It codes for CASSQFGKGHSYEQCF.

The sample holds one count of this clonotype. The chain uses TRBV4-3 and TRBJ2-2; D unclear. V dropped 2 bases and J dropped 1 base, with 8 bases sitting between them. The CDR3 has 15 amino acids. Germline V gives CDR1 LGHNA, CDR2 YSLEER. The CDR3 loop is CASSQYPQNTGELFF. The CDR3 region has the DNA TGCGCCAGCAGCCAATATCCTCAGAACACCGGGGAGCTGTTTTTT.

This clonotype was counted a few times. CDR3 sequence (DNA): TGCGCCAGCAGCTTGACGGGACTAGCGAAAGAGACCCAGTACTTC. Translation gives CASSLTGLAKETQYF. The J gene is TRBJ2-5, the V gene TRBV5-1, with 10 bases fitting TRBD2. CDR3 length: 15 residues. Trimming at V came to 1 base and at J to 3 bases, leaving 3 bases not matched to a gene. Germline-derived CDR1 and CDR2 are SGHRS and YFSETQ.

V usage is TRBV4-1 and J usage is TRBJ2-3; 7 nucleotides match TRBD1. The CDR3 extends over 13 amino acids. The germline CDR1 and CDR2 sequences are MGHRA and YSYEKL. The V gene end was trimmed by 3 bases and the J gene end by 14 bases; junction bases not matched to a gene: 11. CDR3 amino acids: CASSHTGDRYAYF. Here the CDR3 DNA reads TGCGCCAGCAGCCACACCGGGGACAGATACGCGTATTTT.

This clonotype was recorded many times. The rearrangement links TRBV5-1 to TRBJ2-1; weak D call: TRBD2 (6 bases). Looked up from germline, CDR1 is SGHRS and CDR2 is YFSETQ. V was clipped by 4 bases and J by 15 bases, with 23 bases between them. The CDR3 consists of 14 residues. In DNA form, the CDR3 reads TGCGCCAGCAGCCCCAACACCCCGGGACTTCGTCCGTTCTTC. Encoded protein: CASSPNTPGLRPFF.

This clonotype was found many times. V gene TRBV11-2 combines with J gene TRBJ2-7; 8 bases align to TRBD2. Germline trimming cut 2 bases from V and 1 base from J; bases unmatched to any gene: 10. Germline V CDR1 and CDR2: SGHAT, FQNNGV. The CDR3 has 17 residues. DNA of the CDR3: TGTGCCAGCAGCTTAAACTCCTTTAGCGGGATATCCTACGAGCAGTACTTC. Protein: CASSLNSFSGISYEQYF.

This clonotype was picked up a small number of times. The chain links TRBV12-3 or TRBV12-4 to TRBJ1-5; 7 positions agree with TRBD1. This CDR3 comprises 15 residues. The J segment lost 5 bases and the V segment lost 6 bases, leaving 10 bases of the junction unmatched. CDR3 in amino acids: CASRSQGVGYQPQHF. For the CDR3, the DNA is TGTGCCAGCAGGTCTCAGGGGGTGGGGTATCAGCCCCAGCATTTT.

As for this clonotype: It may be a read error: a sequence one base away is much more abundant. The chain recombines TRBV6-5 with TRBJ2-3, with TRBD2 matching over 10 bases. The V gene's germline CDR1 is MNHEY and CDR2 SVGAGI. The CDR3 has 16 amino acids. The CDR3 nucleotides read TGTGCCGGCAGTTTTCAGAGCGGGGGGGCCTCAGATACGCAGTATTTT. Its translation is CAGSFQSGGASDTQYF.

This chain links TRBV6-6 with TRBJ2-3; D gene ambiguous. This CDR3 has 12 amino acids. Trimming shortened V by 6 bases and J by 15 bases, and 19 bases separated the two germline ends. CDR1 is MNHNY and CDR2 is SVGAGI in the germline V gene (reference sequence). The CDR3 spells CASSYGVETHYF. The CDR3 nucleotides read TGTGCCAGCAGCTATGGGGTAGAGACCCATTATTTT.

This clonotype appeared once. The germline gene is not matched at one end of the junction; a read error may be the cause. The chain carries TRBV20-1 and TRBJ2-3; 7 nucleotides line up with TRBD2. CDR1 and CDR2 from the germline V gene are DFQATT and SNEGSKA (reference sequence). This CDR3 comprises 14 residues. Here the CDR3 reads CSARVAGVSDTQYF. The CDR3 DNA is TGCAGTGCAAGAGTGGCGGGGGTTTCCGATACGCAGTATTTT.

V and J are TRBV12-3 or TRBV12-4 and TRBJ1-2; 8 nucleotides line up with TRBD1. The J segment lost 7 bases and the V segment lost 5 bases, leaving 6 bases of the junction unmatched. This CDR3 has 13 amino acids. The chain's CDR3 is CASSPGQEGGYTF. In DNA form, the CDR3 reads TGTGCCAGCAGTCCGGGACAGGAAGGTGGCTACACCTTC.

In the case of this clonotype: This could be a read error, since a much larger clone is one nucleotide away. The CDR3 region has the DNA TGCGGCGTAGGCCTCGGGACAGGGGATGGCACAGATACGCAGTATTTT. Its translation is CGVGLGTGDGTDTQYF. The rearrangement links TRBV29-1 to TRBJ2-3, with TRBD1 matching 10 bases. There are 16 residues in the CDR3. From germline, CDR1 is SQVTM and CDR2 ANQGSEA.